This T cell receptor beta chain was obtained from a study of read filtering for tumor transcriptome and immune sequencing. Turning to the study itself: After DNase treatment, RNA was made into whole-transcriptome libraries. IR-seq gave about 4.05 to 11 million TCR reads per sample; RNA-seq gave about 75 to 1,400. Study observations and caveats: Sorted CD138-negative bone marrow cells were not purified T cells. RNA-seq captured clonotypes less deeply and reliably than IR-seq.

Germline V gene lookup returns CDR1 MNHNY and CDR2 SVGAGI (reference sequence). Trimming removed 2 bases from V and 5 bases from J, with 15 bases in between. This CDR3 has 15 residues. This clonotype has at least ten counts. Its antigen is unknown. The library was built from 400 ng RNA with molecular barcoded adaptors for alpha/delta and beta/gamma chains. TCRdb re-analysed the reads in MiXCR, keeping a single row per CDR3 protein. Found here are tens of thousands of distinct CDR3 sequences, less than 15% of them singletons; the top ten hold roughly 18%. The receptor's source is a donor at least 40 years old with multiple myeloma. Sequenced sample: a population of CD138-negative cells sorted from bone marrow. The chain employs TRBV6-6 and TRBJ2-5; D assignment may be TRBD1 or TRBD2 (5 bases each). The DNA for the CDR3 is TGTGCCAGCAGTTACGGGACCGGGATGGGGGAGACCCAGTACTTC. This sequence encodes CASSYGTGMGETQYF.